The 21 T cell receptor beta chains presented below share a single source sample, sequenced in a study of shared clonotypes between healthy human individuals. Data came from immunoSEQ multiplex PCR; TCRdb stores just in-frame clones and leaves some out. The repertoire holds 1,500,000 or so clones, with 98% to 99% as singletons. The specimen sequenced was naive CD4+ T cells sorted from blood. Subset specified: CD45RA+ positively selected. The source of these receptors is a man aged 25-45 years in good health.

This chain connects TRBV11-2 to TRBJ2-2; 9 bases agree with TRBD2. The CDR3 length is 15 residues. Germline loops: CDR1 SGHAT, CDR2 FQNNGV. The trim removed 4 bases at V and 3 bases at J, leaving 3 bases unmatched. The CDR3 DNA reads TGTGCCAGCAGCTGGGGACTAGCTGACACCGGGGAGCTGTTTTTT. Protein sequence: CASSWGLADTGELFF. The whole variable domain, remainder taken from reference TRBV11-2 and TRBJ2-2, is EAGVAQSPRYKIIEKRQSVAFWCNPISGHATLYWYQQILGQGPKLLIQFQNNGVVDDSQLPKDRFSAERLKGVDSTLKIQPAKLEDSAVYLCASSWGLADTGELFFGEGSRLTVL.

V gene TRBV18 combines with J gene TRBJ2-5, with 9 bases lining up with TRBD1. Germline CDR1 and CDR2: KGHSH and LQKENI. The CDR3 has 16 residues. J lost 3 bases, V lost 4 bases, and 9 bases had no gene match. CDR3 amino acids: CASSLLQTGGKETQYF. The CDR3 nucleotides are TGTGCCAGCTCACTCCTACAGACAGGGGGTAAAGAGACCCAGTACTTC.

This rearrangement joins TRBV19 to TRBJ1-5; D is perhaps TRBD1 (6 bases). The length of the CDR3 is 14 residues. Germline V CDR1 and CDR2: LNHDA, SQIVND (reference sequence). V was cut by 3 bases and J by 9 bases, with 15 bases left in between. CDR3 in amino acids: CASSIPQGNTPQHF. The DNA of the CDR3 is TGTGCCAGTAGTATCCCGCAGGGGAACACGCCCCAGCATTTT.

For the CDR3, the DNA is TGTGCCAGCAGTCCAGGGATGACCCGCTACGAGCAGTACTTC. Encoded protein: CASSPGMTRYEQYF. The chain uses TRBV6-5 and TRBJ2-7, with D possibly matching TRBD1 (5 bases). This CDR3 region has 14 residues. V was clipped by 5 bases and J by 3 bases, with 14 bases between them. CDR1 is MNHEY, CDR2 SVGAGI, per germline.

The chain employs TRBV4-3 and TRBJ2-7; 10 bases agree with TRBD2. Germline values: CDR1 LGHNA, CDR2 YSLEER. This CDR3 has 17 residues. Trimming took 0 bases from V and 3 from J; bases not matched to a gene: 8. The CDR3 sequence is CASSQDRTSGTFYEQYF. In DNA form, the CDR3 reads TGCGCCAGCAGCCAAGATCGAACTAGCGGGACGTTCTACGAGCAGTACTTC.

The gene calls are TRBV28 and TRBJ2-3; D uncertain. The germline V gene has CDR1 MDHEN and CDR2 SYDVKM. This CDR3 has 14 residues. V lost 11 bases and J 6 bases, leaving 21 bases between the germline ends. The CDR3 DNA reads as TGTGCCGCCGGATCTCGCCCGACCGGGGATACGCAGTATTTT. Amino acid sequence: CAAGSRPTGDTQYF.

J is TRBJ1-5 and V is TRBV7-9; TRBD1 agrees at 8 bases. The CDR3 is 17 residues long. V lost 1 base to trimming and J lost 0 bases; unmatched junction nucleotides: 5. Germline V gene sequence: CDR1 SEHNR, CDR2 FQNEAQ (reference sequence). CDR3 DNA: TGTGCCAGCAGCTTAGGACAGGGGTTGTATAGCAATCAGCCCCAGCATTTT. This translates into CASSLGQGLYSNQPQHF.

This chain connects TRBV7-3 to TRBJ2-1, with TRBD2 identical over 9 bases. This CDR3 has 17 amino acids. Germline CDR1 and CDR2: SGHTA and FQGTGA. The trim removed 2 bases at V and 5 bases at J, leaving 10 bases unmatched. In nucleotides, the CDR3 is TGTGCCAGCAGCTTACCTACGCGGGAGGGTCTTGACAATGAGCAGTTCTTC. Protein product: CASSLPTREGLDNEQFF.

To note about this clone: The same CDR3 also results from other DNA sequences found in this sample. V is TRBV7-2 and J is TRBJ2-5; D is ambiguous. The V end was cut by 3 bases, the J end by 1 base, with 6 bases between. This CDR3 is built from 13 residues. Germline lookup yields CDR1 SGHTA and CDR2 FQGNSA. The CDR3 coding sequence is TGTGCCAGCAGCTTGCAAGGCCAAGAGACCCAGTACTTC. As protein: CASSLQGQETQYF.

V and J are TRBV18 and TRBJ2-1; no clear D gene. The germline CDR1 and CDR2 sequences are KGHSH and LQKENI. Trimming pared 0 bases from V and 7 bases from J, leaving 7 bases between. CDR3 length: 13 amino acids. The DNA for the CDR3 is TGTGCCAGCTCACCACCGGTCGGGAATGAGCAGTTCTTC. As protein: CASSPPVGNEQFF.

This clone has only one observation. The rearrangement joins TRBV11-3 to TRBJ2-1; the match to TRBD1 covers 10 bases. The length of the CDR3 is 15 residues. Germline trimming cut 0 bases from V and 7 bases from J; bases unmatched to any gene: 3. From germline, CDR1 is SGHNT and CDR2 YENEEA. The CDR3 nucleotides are TGTGCCAGCAGCTTAGAGGGGACAGGGGCAAATGAGCAGTTCTTC. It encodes CASSLEGTGANEQFF. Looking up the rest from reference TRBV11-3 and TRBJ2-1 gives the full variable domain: EAGVVQSPRYKIIEKKQPVAFWCNPISGHNTLYWYLQNLGQGPELLIRYENEEAVDDSQLPKDRFSAERLKGVDSTLKIQPAELGDSAVYLCASSLEGTGANEQFFGPGTRLTVL.

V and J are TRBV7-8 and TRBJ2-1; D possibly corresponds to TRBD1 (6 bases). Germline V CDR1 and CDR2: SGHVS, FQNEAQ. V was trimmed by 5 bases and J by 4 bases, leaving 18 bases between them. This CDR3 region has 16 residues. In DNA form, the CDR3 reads TGTGCCAGCAGCCCCGGCGGACAGAGGATTTACAATGAGCAGTTCTTC. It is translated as CASSPGGQRIYNEQFF.

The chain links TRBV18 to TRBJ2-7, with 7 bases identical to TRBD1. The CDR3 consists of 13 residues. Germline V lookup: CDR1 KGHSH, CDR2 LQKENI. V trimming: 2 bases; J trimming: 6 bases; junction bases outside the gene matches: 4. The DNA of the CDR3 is TGTGCCAGCTCACCAGAGGGGGCGGGCGAGCAGTACTTC. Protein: CASSPEGAGEQYF.

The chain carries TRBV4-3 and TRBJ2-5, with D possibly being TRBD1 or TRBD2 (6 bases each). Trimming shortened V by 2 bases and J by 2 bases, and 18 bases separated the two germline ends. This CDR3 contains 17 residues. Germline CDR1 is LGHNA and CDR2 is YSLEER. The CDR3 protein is CASSQTLGGFPQETQYF. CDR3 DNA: TGCGCCAGCAGCCAAACCCTAGGGGGGTTCCCTCAAGAGACCCAGTACTTC.

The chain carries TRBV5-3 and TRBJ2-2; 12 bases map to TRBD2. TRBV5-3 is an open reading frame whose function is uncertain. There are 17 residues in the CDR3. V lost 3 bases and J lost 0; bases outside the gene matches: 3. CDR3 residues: CARSSLAGGPNTGELFF. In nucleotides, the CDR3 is TGTGCCAGAAGCTCTCTAGCGGGAGGGCCGAACACCGGGGAGCTGTTTTTT.

The CDR3 loop reads CASRGTSGRAFSYEQYF. Here the CDR3 DNA reads TGTGCCAGCAGAGGGACTAGCGGGAGGGCCTTCTCCTACGAGCAGTACTTC. The rearrangement links TRBV7-9 to TRBJ2-7, with 16 nucleotides matching TRBD2. Germline CDR1 is SEHNR and CDR2 is FQNEAQ (reference sequence). There are 17 residues in the CDR3. With 6 bases clipped from V and 0 bases from J, the junction kept 5 bases outside the gene matches.

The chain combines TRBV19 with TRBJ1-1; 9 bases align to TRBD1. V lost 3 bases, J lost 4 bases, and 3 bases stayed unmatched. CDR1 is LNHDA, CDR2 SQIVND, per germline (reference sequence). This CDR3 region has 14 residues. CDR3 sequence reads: CASSMTGGGTEAFF. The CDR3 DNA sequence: TGTGCCAGTAGTATGACAGGGGGTGGCACTGAAGCTTTCTTT.

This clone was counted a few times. CDR3 loop: CASSQESRGTYEQYF. The CDR3 DNA reads TGCGCCAGCAGCCAAGAAAGCAGGGGGACCTACGAGCAGTACTTC. The chain has TRBV4-3 and TRBJ2-7; 7 positions match TRBD1. Per the germline V gene, CDR1 is LGHNA and CDR2 is YSLEER. The CDR3 has 15 residues. V shed 0 bases and J 2 bases; nucleotides not matched to a gene: 4.

The CDR3 DNA reads TGTGCCAGCAGCTTCGGGGTGCCCGGGGAGCTGTTTTTT. Translating gives CASSFGVPGELFF. V is TRBV5-5 and J is TRBJ2-2; D is perhaps TRBD2 (5 bases). This CDR3 is built from 13 residues. Germline loops: CDR1 SGHKS, CDR2 YYEKEE (reference sequence). V was clipped by 2 bases and J by 6 bases, with 8 bases between them.

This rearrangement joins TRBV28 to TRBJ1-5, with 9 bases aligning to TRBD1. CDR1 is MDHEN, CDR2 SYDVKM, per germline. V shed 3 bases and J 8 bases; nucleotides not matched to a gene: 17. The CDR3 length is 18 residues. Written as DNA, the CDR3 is TGTGCCAGCAGTTTGACTGGGACAGGGTTGGGTAGAATCAAGCCCCAGCATTTT. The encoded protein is CASSLTGTGLGRIKPQHF.

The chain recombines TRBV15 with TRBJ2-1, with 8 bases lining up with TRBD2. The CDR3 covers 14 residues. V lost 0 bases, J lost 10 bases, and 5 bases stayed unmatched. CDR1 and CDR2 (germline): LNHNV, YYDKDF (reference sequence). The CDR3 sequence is CATSRDWKREEQFF. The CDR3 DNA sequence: TGTGCCACCAGCAGAGATTGGAAGCGGGAGGAGCAGTTCTTC.